The 25 T cell receptor beta chains in this list originate from one sample, sequenced in a study of OX40 agonist ivuxolimab in advanced cancers. The protocol was immunoSEQ multiplex PCR, while the TCRdb copy is restricted to in-frame clones and leaves out a portion. The profile shows approximately 86,000 clones, more than 70% of them singletons. The specimen was CD4+ or CD8+ T cells sorted from blood, collected in a trial of the OX40 agonist ivuxolimab. These receptors were collected from an adult with an advanced solid tumor such as melanoma, head and neck, liver or kidney cancer.

In this sample, this clone turned up a few times. The rearrangement links TRBV7-6 to TRBJ1-1; D perhaps matches TRBD1 (5 bases). CDR3 length: 16 residues. Germline values: CDR1 SGHVS, CDR2 FNYEAQ. V lost 0 bases, J lost 5 bases, and 16 bases lay in between. The CDR3 loop reads CASSLAPRGKGTEAFF. The CDR3 DNA sequence: TGTGCCAGCAGCTTAGCCCCGAGAGGGAAGGGGACTGAAGCTTTCTTT.

The chain links TRBV6-6 to TRBJ2-3; 10 nucleotides align to TRBD2. CDR3 size: 15 residues. V was clipped by 5 bases and J by 1 base; unmatched bases: 3. Looked up from germline, CDR1 is MNHNY and CDR2 is SVGAGI (reference sequence). The CDR3 DNA reads as TGTGCCAGCAGTCCACTAGCGGGGCGCACAGATACGCAGTATTTT. Translating it yields CASSPLAGRTDTQYF.

The gene calls are TRBV27 and TRBJ2-7, with D hard to call. V was cut by 6 bases and J by 0 bases, with 9 bases left in between. Germline loops: CDR1 MNHEY, CDR2 SMNVEV (reference sequence). CDR3 length: 13 amino acids. In DNA form, the CDR3 reads TGTGCCAGCAGAGGCCAGCGCTCCTACGAGCAGTACTTC. Translation gives CASRGQRSYEQYF.

The chain employs TRBV11-1 and TRBJ1-1; TRBD1 matches at 7 bases. Germline V CDR1 and CDR2: SGHAT, FQDESV (reference sequence). This CDR3 has 14 amino acids. V gave up 3 bases and J gave up 3 bases; unmatched junction bases: 4. CDR3 in amino acids: CASSFRGGHTEAFF. The CDR3 DNA sequence: TGTGCCAGCAGCTTCAGGGGGGGGCACACTGAAGCTTTCTTT. Full variable domain (missing parts from reference TRBV11-1 and TRBJ1-1): EAEVAQSPRYKITEKSQAVAFWCDPISGHATLYWYRQILGQGPELLVQFQDESVVDDSQLPKDRFSAERLKGVDSTLKIQPAELGDSAMYLCASSFRGGHTEAFFGQGTRLTVV.

This clone was recorded once. The chain joins TRBV6-4 to TRBJ1-6; 7 nucleotides agree with TRBD1. Losses at the gene ends were 6 bases for V and 7 bases for J; bases not matched to a gene: 3. CDR1 and CDR2 (germline): MRHNA, SNTAGT. CDR3 length: 13 amino acids. The DNA for the CDR3 is TGTGCCAGCAGCGGGACAGTCAATTCACCCCTCCACTTT. Its translation is CASSGTVNSPLHF.

The chain couples TRBV5-4 to TRBJ2-5, with D tentatively TRBD2 (6 bases). Trimming removed 2 bases from V and 5 bases from J, with 13 bases in between. Germline-derived CDR1 and CDR2 are SGHNT and YYREEE (reference sequence). The CDR3 consists of 14 residues. CDR3 DNA sequence: TGTGCCAGCAGCTTCGGCGGCGGGGACGAGACCCAGTACTTC. Residues: CASSFGGGDETQYF.

This clone was seen a handful of times. CDR3 loop: CASSTRVSAVAFF. The CDR3 nucleotides read TGTGCCAGTAGTACTCGGGTCAGTGCTGTAGCTTTCTTT. The rearrangement links TRBV19 to TRBJ1-1, with D unresolved. Trimming pared 4 bases from V and 10 bases from J, leaving 16 bases between. The CDR3 loop spans 13 amino acids. The V gene's germline CDR1 is LNHDA and CDR2 SQIVND (reference sequence). The variable domain in full, with the rest retrieved from reference TRBV19 and TRBJ1-1, is DGGITQSPKYLFRKEGQNVTLSCEQNLNHDAMYWYRQDPGQGLRLIYYSQIVNDFQKGDIAEGYSVSREKKESFPLTVTSAQKNPTAFYLCASSTRVSAVAFFGQGTRLTVV.

This clone was counted only a few times. The chain links TRBV7-9 to TRBJ1-4; weak D call: TRBD1 (6 bases). Trimming took 3 bases from V and 6 from J, leaving 8 bases between them. CDR3 length equals 13 residues. Germline-derived CDR1 and CDR2 are SEHNR and FQNEAQ (reference sequence). The CDR3 region has the DNA TGTGCCAGCAGCTTCCGGACAGATGAAAAACTGTTTTTT. This gives the protein CASSFRTDEKLFF.

This clone has only a few counts. The V gene is TRBV27, the J gene TRBJ1-1; D is unclear. Germline V gives CDR1 MNHEY, CDR2 SMNVEV (reference sequence). This CDR3 region has 16 residues. V was trimmed by 6 bases and J by 0 bases, leaving 17 bases between them. The CDR3 is CASSQAMGGMNTEAFF. For the CDR3, the DNA is TGTGCCAGCAGCCAGGCAATGGGTGGAATGAACACTGAAGCTTTCTTT.

This clone has only a few counts. The V and J genes are TRBV21-1 and TRBJ2-5; the tabulated D call, TRBD2, remains unverified against the DNA. TRBV21-1 is deemed a pseudogene. The CDR3 is made up of 14 amino acids. The chain's CDR3 is CASSTRGGVQTQYF. CDR3 nucleotide sequence: TGTGCCAGCAGCACACGGGGGGGCGTACAGACCCAGTACTTC.

The chain couples TRBV7-2 to TRBJ2-2; perhaps D is TRBD1 or TRBD2 (7 bases each). In germline, CDR1 is SGHTA, CDR2 FQGNSA. The CDR3 has 13 residues. V dropped 5 bases and J dropped 6 bases, with 10 bases sitting between them. CDR3 region: CASSPGGAGELFF. As DNA, the CDR3 is TGTGCCAGCAGCCCAGGGGGGGCCGGGGAGCTGTTTTTT.

The V gene is TRBV7-2, the J gene TRBJ1-1; no firm D call. The CDR3 sequence is 15 residues long. V dropped 1 base and J dropped 2 bases, with 11 bases sitting between them. Germline values: CDR1 SGHTA, CDR2 FQGNSA. The CDR3 DNA is TGTGCCAGCAGCTTAGATTCAGATCTCAACACTGAAGCTTTCTTT. Translated, it gives CASSLDSDLNTEAFF.

This clone was observed a single time. This chain uses TRBV7-5 with TRBJ1-1; no check of the table's D call, TRBD1, against the DNA was made. TRBV7-5 constitutes a pseudogene. This CDR3 has 21 residues. CDR3 in amino acids: CARSLHPWTAPRALMNTEAFF. The CDR3 bases are TGTGCCAGAAGCCTTCACCCCTGGACAGCTCCAAGGGCTCTTATGAACACTGAAGCTTTCTTT.

The chain couples TRBV9 to TRBJ2-5, with 7 positions matching TRBD2. With 1 base clipped from V and 2 bases from J, the junction kept 5 bases outside the gene matches. CDR3 size: 15 residues. Per germline, CDR1 SGDLS and CDR2 YYNGEE. The CDR3 loop reads CASSVNGGTQETQYF. CDR3 DNA: TGTGCCAGCAGCGTAAACGGGGGGACTCAAGAGACCCAGTACTTC.

CDR3 loop: CASSLQGTPEAFF. In nucleotides, the CDR3 is TGTGCCAGCAGCTTACAGGGAACCCCTGAAGCTTTCTTT. The chain recombines TRBV11-1 with TRBJ1-1, with D maybe TRBD1 (5 bases). With 2 bases removed from V and 6 bases from J, the gap between germline ends came to 10 bases. Germline CDR1 is SGHAT and CDR2 is FQDESV (reference sequence). CDR3 length: 13 residues.

The CDR3 sequence: CASSANTEAFF. CDR3 DNA: TGTGCCAGCTCCGCGAACACTGAAGCTTTCTTT. The chain uses TRBV7-6 and TRBJ1-1; D ambiguous. V lost 8 bases and J lost 1, with 5 bases in between. This CDR3 spans 11 amino acids. Germline CDR1 is SGHVS and CDR2 is FNYEAQ.

This clone showed up just once. V is TRBV9 and J is TRBJ2-1; D not certain. V shed 4 bases and J shed 7 bases, with 12 bases lying between them. Germline CDR1 reads SGDLS; CDR2 reads YYNGEE. The CDR3 contains 13 residues. CDR3 coding DNA: TGTGCCAGCAGCCCCCCGGACCGTAATGAGCAGTTCTTC. Translated: CASSPPDRNEQFF.

This chain uses TRBV29-1 with TRBJ2-7, with D unresolved. Trimming took 1 base from V and 2 from J, leaving 3 bases between them. The CDR3 is 11 amino acids. The germline V gene has CDR1 SQVTM and CDR2 ANQGSEA. The CDR3 here is CSVEVTYEQYF. DNA of the CDR3: TGCAGCGTTGAAGTAACCTACGAGCAGTACTTC.

CDR3 DNA: TGTGCCAGCACCACTGTGGGGGCAGGGGAGAATCAGCCCCAGCATTTT. Its translation is CASTTVGAGENQPQHF. The genes are TRBV6-6 and TRBJ1-5, with a weak D call TRBD1 (6 bases). Trimming shortened V by 7 bases and J by 4 bases, and 20 bases separated the two germline ends. CDR3 length: 16 residues. Germline V gives CDR1 MNHNY, CDR2 SVGAGI (reference sequence).

This clone appeared a single time. The chain combines TRBV7-2 with TRBJ1-5; the D gene is possibly TRBD1 (5 bases). The CDR3 runs 15 residues. The ends were cut back, 0 bases at V and 3 bases at J, with 9 bases in the middle. Germline-derived CDR1 and CDR2 are SGHTA and FQGNSA. CDR3 in amino acids: CASSLAGGSNQPQHF. CDR3 DNA: TGTGCCAGCAGCTTAGCTGGGGGATCCAATCAGCCCCAGCATTTT.

This clone has just one count. This chain joins TRBV5-1 and TRBJ2-3; tentative D call: TRBD2 (6 bases). V lost 7 bases to trimming and J lost 2 bases, with 11 bases between them. This CDR3 comprises 13 residues. Germline values: CDR1 SGHRS, CDR2 YFSETQ. The CDR3 loop is CASWAGPTDTQYF. DNA for the CDR3: TGCGCCAGCTGGGCGGGACCCACAGATACGCAGTATTTT.

This clone came up a few times. The chain is built from TRBV18 and TRBJ1-6; D gene unclear. This CDR3 has 14 residues. V lost 6 bases, J lost 6 bases, and 12 bases lay in between. Germline V gives CDR1 KGHSH, CDR2 LQKENI. CDR3 nucleotides: TGTGCCAGCTCCGGACGGAGTTTTAATTCACCCCTCCACTTT. This codes for CASSGRSFNSPLHF.

The rearrangement joins TRBV7-3 to TRBJ2-1, with TRBD2 identical over 10 bases. Per germline, CDR1 SGHTA and CDR2 FQGTGA. The V segment lost 3 bases and the J segment 7 bases; nucleotides outside the gene matches: 3. The CDR3 consists of 14 residues. CDR3 sequence: CASSLASGSNEQFF. In nucleotides, the CDR3 is TGTGCCAGCAGCTTGGCTAGCGGGAGTAATGAGCAGTTCTTC.

The sample holds one count of this clone. The chain joins TRBV11-3 to TRBJ2-7; D remains unclear. V dropped 8 bases and J dropped 0 bases, with 14 bases sitting between them. Germline lookup yields CDR1 SGHNT and CDR2 YENEEA. CDR3 length: 14 residues. CDR3 nucleotides: TGTGCCAGCCGCCAAGGACGGAACTCCTACGAGCAGTACTTC. This sequence encodes CASRQGRNSYEQYF.

The chain joins TRBV6-1 to TRBJ2-7, with D tentatively TRBD2 (6 bases). CDR1 MNHNS and CDR2 SASEGT come from the germline V gene. Trimming took off 0 bases at V and 7 bases at J, with 16 bases between the two ends. The CDR3 is 15 amino acids. DNA for the CDR3: TGTGCCAGCAGTGAAGCGTCGGGGGTTGGATTGGAGCAGTACTTC. Translated: CASSEASGVGLEQYF.